The sequence of this T cell receptor (beta chain) was determined in a study of OX40 agonist ivuxolimab in advanced cancers. Measured with immunoSEQ multiplex PCR; TCRdb has only the in-frame clones, and not every one. The table records 90,000 to 95,000 clones, around 80% of them present only once. This clone came up once. CDR1 is SQVTM and CDR2 is ANQGSEA in the germline V gene. The CDR3 runs 13 residues. The V and J ends lost 7 bases and 4 bases respectively, with 16 bases between them. This sequence joins TRBV29-1 and TRBJ1-1, with D possibly being TRBD1 (5 bases). The clonotype comes from an adult with an advanced solid tumor such as melanoma, head and neck, liver or kidney cancer. This sample comprised CD4+ or CD8+ T cells sorted from blood, obtained in a trial of the OX40 agonist ivuxolimab. The CDR3 bases are TGCAGCGCGGCGATGGGGGTTGGCACTGAAGCTTTCTTT. This codes for CSAAMGVGTEAFF.